The 6 T cell receptor beta chains below come from one sample, sequenced in a study of T cell changes during pregnancy in multiple sclerosis. The protocol was immunoSEQ multiplex PCR, while the TCRdb copy is restricted to in-frame clones and leaves out a portion. The table has roughly 20,000 clones, 80% to 90% seen once. This specimen was CD8+ T cells from peripheral blood mononuclear cells, taken in the second trimester of pregnancy. Every receptor here comes from a female donor in good health, enrolled as a control in a pregnancy study.

This clone was picked up one time. CDR3 amino acids: CASSGGTSGRENEQYF. CDR3 DNA: TGTGCCAGTAGTGGGGGGACTAGCGGGAGAGAGAACGAGCAGTACTTC. The chain uses TRBV19 and TRBJ2-7, with 14 positions matching TRBD2. Germline lookup yields CDR1 LNHDA and CDR2 SQIVND (reference sequence). The CDR3 spans 16 residues. V lost 5 bases and J lost 5; bases outside the gene matches: 8.

This clone was observed a single time. The chain joins TRBV11-2 to TRBJ2-3; TRBD1 aligns across 9 bases. J lost 2 bases, V lost 4 bases, and 13 bases had no gene match. Germline lookup yields CDR1 SGHAT and CDR2 FQNNGV. This CDR3 is built from 18 residues. DNA of the CDR3: TGTGCCAGCAGCTCTAGGTTTTACCGGGACAGGGACACAGATACGCAGTATTTT. It specifies CASSSRFYRDRDTDTQYF.

V usage is TRBV25-1 and J usage is TRBJ1-3, with D uncertain. V was cut by 7 bases and J by 3 bases, with 19 bases left in between. The length of the CDR3 is 16 residues. Germline values: CDR1 MGHDK, CDR2 SYGVNS. CDR3 amino acids: CASIAPPLFSGNTIYF. The CDR3 coding sequence is TGTGCCAGCATCGCCCCCCCCCTATTTAGTGGAAACACCATATATTTT.

The chain couples TRBV29-1 to TRBJ1-2; weak D call: TRBD1 (5 bases). Germline CDR1 and CDR2: SQVTM and ANQGSEA. Trimming took 6 bases from V and 7 from J, leaving 12 bases between them. The CDR3 runs to 11 residues. The CDR3 reads CSVSLRGGYTF. The CDR3 DNA reads TGCAGCGTCTCCCTTAGGGGTGGCTACACCTTC.

As regards this clone: Compared with germline, one end of the junction differs, possibly owing to a read error. This sequence joins TRBV7-7 and TRBJ2-1, with unresolved D. Looked up from germline, CDR1 is SSHAT and CDR2 is FNYEAQ (reference sequence). This CDR3 comprises 15 residues. CDR3 bases: TGTGCTAGCAGCTTAGGATTTGGGCCCCTTTATGAGCAGTTCTTC. Protein: CASSLGFGPLYEQFF. The entire variable domain, with the rest obtained from reference TRBV7-7 and TRBJ2-1, is as follows: GAGVSQSPRYKVTKRGQDVTLRCDPISSHATLYWYQQALGQGPEFLTYFNYEAQPDKSGLPSDRFSAERPEGSISTLTIQRTEQRDSAMYRCASSLGFGPLYEQFFGPGTRLTVL.

V gene TRBV7-9 combines with J gene TRBJ2-7; D uncertain. The CDR3 totals 14 residues. CDR1 SEHNR and CDR2 FQNEAQ come from the germline V gene (reference sequence). V lost 7 bases and J 0 bases, leaving 13 bases between the germline ends. DNA of the CDR3: TGTGCCAGCACCAGTCCAGGCAACTCCTACGAGCAGTACTTC. It codes for CASTSPGNSYEQYF.